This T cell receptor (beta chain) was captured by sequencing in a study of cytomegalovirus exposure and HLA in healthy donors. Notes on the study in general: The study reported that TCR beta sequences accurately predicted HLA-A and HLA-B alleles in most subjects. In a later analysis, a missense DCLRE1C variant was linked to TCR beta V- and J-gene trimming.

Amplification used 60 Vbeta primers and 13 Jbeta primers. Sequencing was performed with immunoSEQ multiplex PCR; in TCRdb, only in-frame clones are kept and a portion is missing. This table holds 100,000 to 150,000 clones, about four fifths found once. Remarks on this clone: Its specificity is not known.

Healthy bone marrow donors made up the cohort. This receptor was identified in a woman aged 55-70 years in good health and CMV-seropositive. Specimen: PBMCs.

CDR3 coding DNA: TGTGCCAGCAGCCAAGGGACAGGGGCAGGGGGAAACACCATATATTTT. This translates into CASSQGTGAGGNTIYF. This sequence joins TRBV5-6 and TRBJ1-3, with 10 nucleotides matching TRBD1. Germline CDR1 reads SGHDT; CDR2 reads YYEEEE. The junction had 8 bases not matched to a gene; V was cut back by 4 bases and J by 4 bases. The length of the CDR3 is 16 residues. Variable domain in full (rest from reference TRBV5-6 and TRBJ1-3): DAGVTQSPTHLIKTRGQQVTLRCSPKSGHDTVSWYQQALGQGPQFIFQYYEEEERQRGNFPDRFSGHQFPNYSSELNVNALLLGDSALYLCASSQGTGAGGNTIYFGEGSWLTVV.